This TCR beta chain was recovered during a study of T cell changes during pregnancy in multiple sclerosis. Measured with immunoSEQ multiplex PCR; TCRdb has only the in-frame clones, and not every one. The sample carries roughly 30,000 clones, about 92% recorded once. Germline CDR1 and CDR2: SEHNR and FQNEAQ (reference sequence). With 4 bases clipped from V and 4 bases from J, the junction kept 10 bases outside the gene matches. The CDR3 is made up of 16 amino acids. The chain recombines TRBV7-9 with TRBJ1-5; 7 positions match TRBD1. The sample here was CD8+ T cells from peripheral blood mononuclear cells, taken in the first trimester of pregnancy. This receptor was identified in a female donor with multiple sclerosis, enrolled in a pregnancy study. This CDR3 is CASSSTIGTANQPQHF. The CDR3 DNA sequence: TGTGCCAGCAGCTCCACCATTGGGACAGCTAATCAGCCCCAGCATTTT. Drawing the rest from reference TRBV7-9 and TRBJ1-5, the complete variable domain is DTGVSQNPRHKITKRGQNVTFRCDPISEHNRLYWYRQTLGQGPEFLTYFQNEAQLEKSRLLSDRFSAERPKGSFSTLEIQRTEQGDSAMYLCASSSTIGTANQPQHFGDGTRLSIL.